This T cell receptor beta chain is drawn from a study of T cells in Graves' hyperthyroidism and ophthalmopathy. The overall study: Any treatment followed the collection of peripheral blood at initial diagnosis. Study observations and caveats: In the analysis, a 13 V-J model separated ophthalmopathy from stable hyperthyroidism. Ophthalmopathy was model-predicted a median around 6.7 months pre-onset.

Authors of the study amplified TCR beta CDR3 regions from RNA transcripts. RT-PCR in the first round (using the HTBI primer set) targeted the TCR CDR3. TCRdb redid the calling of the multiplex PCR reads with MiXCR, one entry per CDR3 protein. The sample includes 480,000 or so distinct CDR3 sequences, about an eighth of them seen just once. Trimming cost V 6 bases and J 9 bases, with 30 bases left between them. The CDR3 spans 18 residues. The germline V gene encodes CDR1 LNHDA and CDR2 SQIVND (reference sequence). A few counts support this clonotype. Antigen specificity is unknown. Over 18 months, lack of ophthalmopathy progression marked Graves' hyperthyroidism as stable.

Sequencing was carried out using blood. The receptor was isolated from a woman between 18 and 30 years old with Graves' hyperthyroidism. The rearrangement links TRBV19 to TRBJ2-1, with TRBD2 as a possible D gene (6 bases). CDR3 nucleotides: TGTGCCAGTAGGAACCAAAGGTCTAGCGAACGTCAGGACGGTGAGCAGTTCTTC. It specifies CASRNQRSSERQDGEQFF.